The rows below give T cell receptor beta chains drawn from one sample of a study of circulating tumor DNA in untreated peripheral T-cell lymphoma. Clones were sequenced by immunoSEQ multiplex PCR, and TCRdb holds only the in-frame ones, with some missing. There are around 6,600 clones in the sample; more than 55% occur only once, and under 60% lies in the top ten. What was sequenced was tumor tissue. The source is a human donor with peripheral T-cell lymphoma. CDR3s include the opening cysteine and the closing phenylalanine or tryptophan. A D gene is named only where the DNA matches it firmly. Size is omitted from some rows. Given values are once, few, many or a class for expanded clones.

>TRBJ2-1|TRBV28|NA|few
TGTGCCAGCAGTATCGGACAGTATTACAATGAGCAGTTCTTC
CASSIGQYYNEQFF
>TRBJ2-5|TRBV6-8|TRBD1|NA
TGTGCCAGCAGTGTCAGGGGGCTAGAGACCCAGTACTTC
CASSVRGLETQYF
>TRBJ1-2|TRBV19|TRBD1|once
TGTGCCAGTGAGGACAGGGGATTTTATGGCTACACCTTC
CASEDRGFYGYTF
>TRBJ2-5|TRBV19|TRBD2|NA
TGTGCCAGTAGTACGACTAGCGCAAAAGAGACCCAGTACTTC
CASSTTSAKETQYF
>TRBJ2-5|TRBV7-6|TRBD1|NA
TGTGCTAGCAGCTCCCAGACAGGGCGAGAGACCCAGTACTTC
CASSSQTGRETQYF
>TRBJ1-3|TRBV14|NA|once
TGTGCCAGCAGCCAAGTAAACACCATATATTTT
CASSQVNTIYF
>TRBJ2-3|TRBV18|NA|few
TGTGCCAGCTCACCCACGGACAGAGTTTTCACAGATACGCAGTATTTT
CASSPTDRVFTDTQYF
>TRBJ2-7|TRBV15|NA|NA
TGTGCCACCAGCAGAGATCGTGGTAGCTCCTACGAGCAGTACTTC
CATSRDRGSSYEQYF
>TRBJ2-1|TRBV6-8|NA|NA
TGTGCCAGCCTGCGGCGTTATCATGAGCAGTTCTTC
CASLRRYHEQFF
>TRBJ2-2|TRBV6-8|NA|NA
TGTGCCAGCAGTTACGATTCTGGGACCGGGGAGCTGTTTTTT
CASSYDSGTGELFF
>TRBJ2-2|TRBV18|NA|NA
TGTGCCAGCTCACCGGATTTGGACATCACCGGGGAGCTGTTTTTT
CASSPDLDITGELFF
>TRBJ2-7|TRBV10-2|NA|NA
TGCGCCAGCAGTGAAGCACAGACCACCGGGTACTTT
CASSEAQTTGYF
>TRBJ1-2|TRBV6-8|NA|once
TGTGCCAGCAGTGTCGGCTCGGAGGCGTGGGGCTACACCTTC
CASSVGSEAWGYTF
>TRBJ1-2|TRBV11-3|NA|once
TGTGCCAGCAGCTTAGTTGTAAGGGAGGACTATGGCTACACCTTC
CASSLVVREDYGYTF
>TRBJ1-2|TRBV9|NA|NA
TGTGCCTCCTTCATTGGGGCTTTGTATGGCTACACCTTT
CASFIGALYGYTF
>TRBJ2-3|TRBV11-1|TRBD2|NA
TGTGCCTTTAGCAGACTAGCCCCCTCAGATACGCAGTATTTT
CAFSRLAPSDTQYF
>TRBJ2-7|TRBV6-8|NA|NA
TGTGCCATCGGCAAGGAGGTGGTGTACGAGCAGTACTTC
CAIGKEVVYEQYF
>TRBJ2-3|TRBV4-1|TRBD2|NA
TGCGCCAGCAGCCAAGATAAGGGACTAGCGGTCACAGATACGCAGTATTTT
CASSQDKGLAVTDTQYF
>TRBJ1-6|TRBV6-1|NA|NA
TGTGCCAGCAGTGAAGTTGGCAGAAGCAATTCACCCCTCCACTTT
CASSEVGRSNSPLHF
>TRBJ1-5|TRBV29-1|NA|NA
TGCAGCGTTGAATGGAGGGAAGGTCAGCCCCAGCATTTT
CSVEWREGQPQHF
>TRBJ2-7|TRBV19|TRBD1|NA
TGTGCCAGTAGTAACCGGGACAGGGACTACGAGCAGTACTTC
CASSNRDRDYEQYF
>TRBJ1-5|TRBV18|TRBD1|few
TGTGCCAGCTCACCCGACAGGGTCGACAATCAGCCCCAGCATTTT
CASSPDRVDNQPQHF
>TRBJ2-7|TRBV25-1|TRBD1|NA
TGTGCCAGCAGTTTAGGGACAGGTCCACCCTACGAGCAGTACTTC
CASSLGTGPPYEQYF